This T cell receptor (beta chain) was identified in a study of neurological immune-mediated disorders. V lost 4 bases to trimming and J lost 11 bases, with 15 bases between them. The germline CDR1 and CDR2 sequences are LGHDT and YNNKEL (reference sequence). The CDR3 is 13 amino acids. The making of cDNA relied on 5'RACE with 10-nucleotide random UMIs. One entry per CDR3 protein results from TCRdb running MiXCR on the 5' RACE reads. Of fewer than 20,000 distinct CDR3 sequences listed, around 11% are singletons. Specimen: CD8+ T cells from blood. This chain uses TRBV3-1 with TRBJ2-1, with D hard to call. The receptor was isolated from a woman aged 50 to 60 in good health. The CDR3 here is CASSPPGLEKQFF. The CDR3 DNA reads TGTGCCAGCAGCCCCCCGGGCCTGGAAAAGCAGTTCTTC.